This T cell receptor (beta chain) was captured in a study of human T cells and chemical hapten exposure. Time point: patch test 1, 2 weeks after DPC sensitization. Treatment reported: therapeutic diphenylcyclopropenone sensitization with weekly scalp DPC. TCRdb independently ran MiXCR on the RACE reads; one entry per CDR3 protein. Of 150,000 to 200,000 distinct CDR3 sequences in the sample, roughly 15% were seen once. Trimming shortened V by 4 bases and J by 1 base, and 8 bases separated the two germline ends. There are 15 residues in the CDR3. Germline CDR1 is SGHDN and CDR2 is FVKESK. The chain employs TRBV14 and TRBJ2-6, with D uncertain. This sequence originates from a woman under 40 with alopecia areata. Some clones in this sample may be carry-over from other donors' samples. This specimen was whole blood, taken in connection with sensitization to the hapten diphenylcyclopropenone (DPC). The CDR3: CASSLLVSGANVLTF. CDR3 nucleotides: TGTGCCAGCAGCCTTCTAGTATCTGGGGCCAACGTCCTGACTTTC.